This T cell receptor (beta chain) originates from a study of beta chain features in type 1 diabetes. Findings of the study overall: Any HLA-type effect on TCRB rearrangement remained unresolved here. Researchers report that Type 1 diabetes patients had moderately but significantly shorter TCRB CDR3s across all four CD4+ subsets. Patients with type 1 diabetes carried fewer insertions and had more deletions at their VDJ junctions.

Trimming shortened V by 5 bases and J by 2 bases, and 13 bases separated the two germline ends. This CDR3 is 16 amino acids long. Germline CDR1 is SEHNR and CDR2 is FQNEAQ (reference sequence). The authors took one heparinised blood draw, averaging around 120 mL, from each donor. In its sample, this clone was seen a few times. Its antigen is still unknown. Reverse transcribing all isolated RNA meant expressed TCRB transcripts were sequenced. Using immunoSEQ multiplex PCR, the repertoire was profiled, and TCRdb retains in-frame clones only, with some absent. Of about 300,000 clones listed, roughly 13% were seen once; the top ten hold nearly 0.015%.

The V gene is TRBV7-9, the J gene TRBJ2-6, with D possibly TRBD1 on 6 matching bases. Source material: naive CD4+ T cells from blood. The receptor was isolated from a woman aged 18-29 years with type 1 diabetes. The CDR3 here is CASSKNRVAGANVLTF. CDR3 DNA sequence: TGTGCCAGCAGCAAAAACAGGGTCGCTGGGGCCAACGTCCTGACTTTC.